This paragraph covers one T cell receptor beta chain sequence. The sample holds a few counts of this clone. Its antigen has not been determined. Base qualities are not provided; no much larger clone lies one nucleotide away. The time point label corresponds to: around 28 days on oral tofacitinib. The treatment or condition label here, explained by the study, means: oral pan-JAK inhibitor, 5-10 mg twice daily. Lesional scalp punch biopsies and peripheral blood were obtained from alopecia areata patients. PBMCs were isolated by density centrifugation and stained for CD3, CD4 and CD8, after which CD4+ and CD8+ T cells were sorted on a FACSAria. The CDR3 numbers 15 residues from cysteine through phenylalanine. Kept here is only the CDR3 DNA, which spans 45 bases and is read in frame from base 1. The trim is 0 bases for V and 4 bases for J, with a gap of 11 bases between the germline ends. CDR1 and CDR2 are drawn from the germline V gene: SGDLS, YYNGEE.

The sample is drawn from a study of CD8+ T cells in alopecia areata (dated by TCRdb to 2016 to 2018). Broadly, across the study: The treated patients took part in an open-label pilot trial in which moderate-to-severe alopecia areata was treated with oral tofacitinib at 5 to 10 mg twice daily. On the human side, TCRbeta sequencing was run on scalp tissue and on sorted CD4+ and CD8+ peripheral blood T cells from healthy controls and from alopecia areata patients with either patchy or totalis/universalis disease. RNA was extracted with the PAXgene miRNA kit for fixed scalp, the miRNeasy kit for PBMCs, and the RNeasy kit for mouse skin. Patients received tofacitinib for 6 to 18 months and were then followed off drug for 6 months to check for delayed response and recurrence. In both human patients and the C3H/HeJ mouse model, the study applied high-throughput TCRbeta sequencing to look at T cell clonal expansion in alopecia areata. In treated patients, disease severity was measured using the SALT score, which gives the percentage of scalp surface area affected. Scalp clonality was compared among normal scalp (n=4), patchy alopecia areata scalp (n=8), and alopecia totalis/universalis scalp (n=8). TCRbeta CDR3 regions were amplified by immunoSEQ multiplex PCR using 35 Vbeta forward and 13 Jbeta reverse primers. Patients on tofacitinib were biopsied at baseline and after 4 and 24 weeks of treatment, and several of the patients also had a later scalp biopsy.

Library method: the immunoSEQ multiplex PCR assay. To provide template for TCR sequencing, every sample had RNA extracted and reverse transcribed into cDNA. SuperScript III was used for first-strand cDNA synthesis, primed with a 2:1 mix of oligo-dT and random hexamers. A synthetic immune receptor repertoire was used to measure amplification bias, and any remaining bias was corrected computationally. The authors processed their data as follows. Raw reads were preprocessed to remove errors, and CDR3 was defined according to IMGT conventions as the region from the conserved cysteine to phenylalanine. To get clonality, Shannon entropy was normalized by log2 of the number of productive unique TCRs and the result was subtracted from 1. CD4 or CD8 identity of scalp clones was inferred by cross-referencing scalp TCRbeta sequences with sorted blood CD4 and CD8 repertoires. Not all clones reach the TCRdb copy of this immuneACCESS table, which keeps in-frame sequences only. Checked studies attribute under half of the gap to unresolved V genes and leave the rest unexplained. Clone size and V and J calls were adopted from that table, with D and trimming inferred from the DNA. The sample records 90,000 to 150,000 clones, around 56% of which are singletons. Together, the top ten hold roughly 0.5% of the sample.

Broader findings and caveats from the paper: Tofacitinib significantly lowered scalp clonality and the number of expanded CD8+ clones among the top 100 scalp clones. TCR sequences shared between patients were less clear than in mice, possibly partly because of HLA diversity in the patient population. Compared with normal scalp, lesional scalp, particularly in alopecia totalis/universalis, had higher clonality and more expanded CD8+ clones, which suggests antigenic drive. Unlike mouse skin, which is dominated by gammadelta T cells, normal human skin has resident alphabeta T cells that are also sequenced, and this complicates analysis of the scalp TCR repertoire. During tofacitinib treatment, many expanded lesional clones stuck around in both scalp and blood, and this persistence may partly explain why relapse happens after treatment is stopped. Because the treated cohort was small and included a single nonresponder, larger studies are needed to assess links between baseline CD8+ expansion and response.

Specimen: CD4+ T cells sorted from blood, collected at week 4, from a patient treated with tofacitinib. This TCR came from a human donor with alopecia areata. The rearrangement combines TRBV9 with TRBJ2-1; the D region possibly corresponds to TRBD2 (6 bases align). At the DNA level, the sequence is TGTGCCAGCAGCGTAGAATCAGGGACTTACAATGAGCAGTTCTTC. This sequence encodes CASSVESGTYNEQFF. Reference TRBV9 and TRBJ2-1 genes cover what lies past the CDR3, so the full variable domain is DSGVTQTPKHLITATGQRVTLRCSPRSGDLSVYWYQQSLDQGLQFLIQYYNGEERAKGNILERFSAQQFPDLHSELNLSSLELGDSALYFCASSVESGTYNEQFFGPGTRLTVL.